These 30 T cell receptor beta chains came from one sample sequenced in a study of early T cells in non-severe SARS-CoV-2 infection. TCRdb used MiXCR to reprocess the 5' RACE reads, holding one entry per CDR3 protein. Among some 30,000 distinct CDR3 sequences listed, about 4.5% were seen once. Sequenced input: whole blood. These receptors were taken from an adult who was a healthcare worker with PCR-confirmed SARS-CoV-2 infection or an uninfected control (not recorded which).

This sequence joins TRBV2 and TRBJ2-3; TRBD2 agrees at 12 bases. The CDR3 sequence is 15 residues long. Looked up from germline, CDR1 is SNHLY and CDR2 is FYNNEI. J gave up 4 bases and V 7 bases, and 6 bases lay outside the gene matches. The CDR3 bases are TGTGCCAGCACCCTACTAGCGGGGGGTGCAGATACGCAGTATTTT. It encodes CASTLLAGGADTQYF.

This clonotype was recorded many times. V and J are TRBV20-1 and TRBJ2-2; D gene ambiguous. The V end was cut by 6 bases, the J end by 8 bases, with 13 bases between. This CDR3 is built from 12 residues. Germline V gene data show CDR1 as DFQATT and CDR2 as SNEGSKA (reference sequence). The CDR3 loop is CSAPSRLGELFF. As DNA, the CDR3 is TGCAGTGCCCCCTCCCGTTTGGGGGAGCTGTTTTTT.

There are many counts of this clonotype. The V call is TRBV2, the J call TRBJ2-7; D not certain. CDR1 SNHLY and CDR2 FYNNEI come from the germline V gene. The CDR3 extends over 13 amino acids. The V end was cut by 6 bases, the J end by 1 base, with 10 bases between. The CDR3 DNA follows: TGTGCCAGCAGCCCCACGTATTCCTACGAGCAGTACTTC. It specifies CASSPTYSYEQYF.

The rearrangement links TRBV2 to TRBJ2-1, with 12 bases aligning to TRBD2. Germline V CDR1 and CDR2: SNHLY, FYNNEI. The CDR3 contains 15 residues. Germline trimming cut 5 bases from V and 4 bases from J; bases unmatched to any gene: 3. The CDR3 region has the DNA TGTGCCAGCAGTTTGGGACTAGCGGGTTACAATGAGCAGTTCTTC. Protein sequence: CASSLGLAGYNEQFF.

This clonotype was found a few times. The CDR3 nucleotides are TGCGCCAGCAGCTTGGTGACCGGGGAGGAGTACTTC. It translates to CASSLVTGEEYF. This sequence joins TRBV5-1 and TRBJ2-7, with D tentatively TRBD2 (6 bases). CDR3 length: 12 residues. Germline V gene data show CDR1 as SGHRS and CDR2 as YFSETQ. V lost 0 bases and J lost 11, with 12 bases in between. The entire variable domain, with the rest obtained from reference TRBV5-1 and TRBJ2-7, is as follows: KAGVTQTPRYLIKTRGQQVTLSCSPISGHRSVSWYQQTPGQGLQFLFEYFSETQRNKGNFPGRFSGRQFSNSRSEMNVSTLELGDSALYLCASSLVTGEEYFGPGTRLTVT.

At least ten counts were recorded for this clonotype. The chain carries TRBV5-1 and TRBJ2-1; D is possibly TRBD1 or TRBD2 (5 bases each). This CDR3 is 13 amino acids long. Per germline, CDR1 SGHRS and CDR2 YFSETQ. The germline V and J ends were trimmed by 2 bases and 6 bases, with 9 bases remaining between them. The CDR3 loop reads CASSFGGSNEQFF. The CDR3 DNA reads TGCGCCAGCAGCTTTGGGGGAAGCAATGAGCAGTTCTTC.

This clonotype was detected a few times. The chain links TRBV7-9 to TRBJ1-2; D is perhaps TRBD1 (5 bases). Germline V gene sequence: CDR1 SEHNR, CDR2 FQNEAQ (reference sequence). The CDR3 spans 13 residues. Trimming stripped 6 bases from V and 2 bases from J, with 10 bases between. CDR3 sequence: CASRPDRNYGYTF. The CDR3 coding sequence is TGTGCCAGCAGACCCGACAGAAACTATGGCTACACCTTC.

In this sample, this clonotype turned up a few times. This chain connects TRBV6-2 or TRBV6-3 to TRBJ2-2; D unclear. The CDR3 totals 12 residues. Germline assignment: CDR1 MNHEY and CDR2 SVGEGT. V lost 2 bases and J lost 8, with 6 bases in between. The CDR3 is CASSYVPGELFF. The CDR3 DNA sequence: TGTGCCAGCAGTTACGTCCCAGGGGAGCTGTTTTTT.

This clonotype was detected many times. This chain links TRBV5-1 with TRBJ1-1, with TRBD1 identical over 8 bases. CDR1 SGHRS and CDR2 YFSETQ come from the germline V gene. The CDR3 totals 16 residues. The V and J ends lost 5 bases and 1 base, in that order; junction bases with no gene match: 10. The CDR3 here is CASRLSSGTGNTEAFF. The CDR3 DNA reads TGCGCCAGCAGGTTATCGTCCGGGACAGGGAACACTGAAGCTTTCTTT.

This clonotype appeared many times. The gene calls are TRBV4-3 and TRBJ1-2; 9 nucleotides align to TRBD1. Trimming removed 2 bases from V and 4 bases from J; junction bases left unmatched: 11. The germline gives CDR1 LGHNA, CDR2 YSLEER. The CDR3 covers 17 residues. CDR3 sequence reads: CASSQSGTGIPLYGYTF. In DNA, the CDR3 is TGCGCCAGCAGCCAATCCGGGACAGGGATTCCCCTCTATGGCTACACCTTC.

This clonotype showed up many times. This rearrangement joins TRBV7-8 to TRBJ2-7; D is unclear. Trimming stripped 2 bases from V and 2 bases from J, with 10 bases between. CDR3 length: 14 residues. Germline-derived CDR1 and CDR2 are SGHVS and FQNEAQ. This CDR3 is CASSLTDGTYEQYF. DNA of the CDR3: TGTGCCAGCAGCTTAACGGACGGAACCTACGAGCAGTACTTC.

This clonotype was detected ten times or more. The V and J genes are TRBV5-4 and TRBJ2-1, with 9 nucleotides matching TRBD1. The CDR3 is 14 residues long. Trimming took 4 bases from V and 8 from J; bases not matched to a gene: 7. The germline V gene encodes CDR1 SGHNT and CDR2 YYREEE (reference sequence). CDR3 protein: CASSPVTGGDEQFF. CDR3 DNA: TGTGCCAGCAGCCCGGTGACAGGGGGGGATGAGCAGTTCTTC.

This clonotype was seen more than once but under ten times. V usage is TRBV7-9 and J usage is TRBJ1-4; D uncertain. The CDR3 has 15 residues. Germline-derived CDR1 and CDR2 are SEHNR and FQNEAQ (reference sequence). Trimming pared 3 bases from V and 4 bases from J, leaving 12 bases between. The CDR3 is CASSFVGGFNEKLFF. The CDR3 DNA sequence: TGTGCCAGCAGCTTCGTTGGCGGGTTTAATGAAAAACTGTTTTTT.

This chain uses TRBV5-5 with TRBJ2-3; D is possibly TRBD2 (5 bases). Trimming removed 3 bases at V and 4 bases at J, with 15 bases between. The length of the CDR3 is 15 residues. Per the germline V gene, CDR1 is SGHKS and CDR2 is YYEKEE (reference sequence). CDR3 coding DNA: TGTGCCAGCAGCTCAGCGGACGTGTTCCCAGATACGCAGTATTTT. It encodes CASSSADVFPDTQYF.

The table lists this clonotype with many counts. The V gene is TRBV24-1, the J gene TRBJ2-1; D is perhaps TRBD1 or TRBD2 (5 bases each). The V end was cut by 1 base, the J end by 10 bases, with 13 bases between. Looked up from germline, CDR1 is KGHDR and CDR2 is SFDVKD. The CDR3 is made up of 14 amino acids. The CDR3 here is CATSDFRDGSEQFF. CDR3 coding DNA: TGTGCCACCAGTGATTTCCGGGACGGTTCGGAGCAGTTCTTC.

This clonotype came up a few times. The chain combines TRBV7-3 with TRBJ2-1, with 8 bases fitting TRBD2. The V and J ends lost 1 base and 5 bases, in that order; junction bases with no gene match: 4. Germline values: CDR1 SGHTA, CDR2 FQGTGA. The CDR3 loop spans 15 amino acids. The CDR3 protein is CASSLRLANDNEQFF. DNA of the CDR3: TGTGCCAGCAGCTTAAGACTAGCGAACGACAATGAGCAGTTCTTC.

In its sample, this clonotype was seen many times. This chain uses TRBV5-4 with TRBJ2-1; D remains ambiguous. V lost 2 bases and J lost 8, with 8 bases in between. Germline V gene lookup returns CDR1 SGHNT and CDR2 YYREEE (reference sequence). CDR3 length equals 12 residues. The DNA of the CDR3 is TGTGCCAGCAGCTTAAGACGGGATGAGCAGTTCTTC. This codes for CASSLRRDEQFF.

The chain has TRBV5-4 and TRBJ1-2; 9 nucleotides match TRBD1. Germline values: CDR1 SGHNT, CDR2 YYREEE (reference sequence). J was trimmed by 2 bases and V by 2 bases; bases with no gene match: 4. The CDR3 has 15 residues. The CDR3 DNA reads as TGTGCCAGCAGCTTCCCGGGACAGGGAAACTATGGCTACACCTTC. This codes for CASSFPGQGNYGYTF.

The chain has TRBV11-2 and TRBJ1-2; 7 nucleotides line up with TRBD1. This CDR3 has 13 amino acids. CDR1 and CDR2 from the germline V gene are SGHAT and FQNNGV. After removal of 6 bases from V and 5 bases from J, the junction contained 6 bases not matched to a gene. The CDR3 spells CASRNTGEYGYTF. The CDR3 DNA sequence: TGTGCCAGCAGGAATACAGGGGAGTATGGCTACACCTTC.

At least ten counts were recorded for this clonotype. This sequence joins TRBV2 and TRBJ2-1; 10 nucleotides align to TRBD1. Germline CDR1 reads SNHLY; CDR2 reads FYNNEI. The CDR3 is made up of 13 amino acids. With V trimmed by 10 bases and J by 6 bases, 6 bases remained unmatched. In DNA, the CDR3 is TGTGCCACCTCGGGACAGGGGATCAATGAGCAGTTCTTC. It codes for CATSGQGINEQFF.

By sample share, this clonotype is medium-sized. The chain recombines TRBV7-8 with TRBJ1-6, with 9 bases lining up with TRBD1. This CDR3 has 15 amino acids. The germline CDR1 and CDR2 sequences are SGHVS and FQNEAQ. J lost 10 bases, V lost 5 bases, and 9 bases had no gene match. CDR3 DNA sequence: TGTGCCAGCAGCCCCGGACAGGGGCTGAGATCACCCCTCCACTTT. Its translation: CASSPGQGLRSPLHF. Supplemented by reference TRBV7-8 and TRBJ1-6, the full variable domain reads GAGVSQSPRYKVAKRGQDVALRCDPISGHVSLFWYQQALGQGPEFLTYFQNEAQLDKSGLPSDRFFAERPEGSVSTLKIQRTQQEDSAVYLCASSPGQGLRSPLHFGNGTRLTVT.

The J gene is TRBJ1-2, the V gene TRBV3-1; weak D call: TRBD1 (5 bases). The CDR3 length is 13 residues. The germline CDR1 and CDR2 sequences are LGHDT and YNNKEL (reference sequence). The V end was cut by 5 bases, the J end by 10 bases, with 17 bases between. DNA for the CDR3: TGTGCCAGCAGCTCGGGACTCTTGTTGGTCTACACCTTC. Residues: CASSSGLLLVYTF.

This clonotype was seen ten or more times. The chain carries TRBV7-2 and TRBJ2-7; 9 nucleotides align to TRBD2. Germline V gene data show CDR1 as SGHTA and CDR2 as FQGNSA. Trimming took 4 bases from V and 6 from J; bases not matched to a gene: 10. The CDR3 has 15 residues. Here the CDR3 DNA reads TGTGCCAGCAGCTGGGCTCGACTAGCGGTGCGCGAGCAGTACTTC. It translates to CASSWARLAVREQYF.

This clonotype came up many times. J is TRBJ1-1 and V is TRBV12-3 or TRBV12-4; 8 nucleotides line up with TRBD1. The CDR3 covers 13 residues. Germline trimming cut 6 bases from V and 4 bases from J; bases unmatched to any gene: 4. CDR3 region: CASSRQGSTEAFF. For the CDR3, the DNA is TGTGCCAGCAGCCGACAGGGGAGCACTGAAGCTTTCTTT.

The gene calls are TRBV30 and TRBJ2-7, with 11 nucleotides matching TRBD1. V gave up 1 base and J gave up 5 bases; unmatched junction bases: 4. This CDR3 has 14 residues. Per the germline V gene, CDR1 is GTSNPN and CDR2 is SVGIG (reference sequence). The CDR3 loop is CAWSGTGGTHEQYF. The CDR3 nucleotides read TGTGCCTGGAGTGGGACAGGGGGCACCCACGAGCAGTACTTC.

This clonotype was detected many times. DNA for the CDR3: TGTGCCAGCAGCCAAGTAGGGCTAGACGAGACCCAGTACTTC. Protein product: CASSQVGLDETQYF. The gene calls are TRBV4-2 and TRBJ2-5, with no clear D. The CDR3 loop spans 14 amino acids. The germline gives CDR1 LGHNA, CDR2 YNFKEQ. Trimming took 1 base from V and 5 from J, leaving 11 bases between them.

Many counts were recorded for this clonotype. The V gene is TRBV4-1, the J gene TRBJ2-1; 7 nucleotides line up with TRBD2. The germline V gene has CDR1 MGHRA and CDR2 YSYEKL. This CDR3 has 18 amino acids. V lost 3 bases and J lost 0; bases outside the gene matches: 11. This chain's CDR3 is CASSQGSLAESSYNEQFF. CDR3 in DNA: TGCGCCAGCAGCCAGGGCAGTCTAGCGGAGAGCTCCTACAATGAGCAGTTCTTC.

In its sample, this clonotype was seen many times. V gene TRBV19 combines with J gene TRBJ2-1; TRBD2 matches 11 bases. This CDR3 is 15 amino acids long. CDR1 is LNHDA, CDR2 SQIVND, per germline (reference sequence). V was pared by 5 bases and J by 7 bases, with 7 bases of the junction left unmatched. CDR3 in DNA: TGTGCCAGTAGTTTACTAGCGGGAGATCTGAATGAGCAGTTCTTC. Protein: CASSLLAGDLNEQFF.

The table lists this clonotype with many counts. V and J are TRBV27 and TRBJ1-6; D uncertain. This CDR3 has 16 amino acids. CDR1 is MNHEY, CDR2 SMNVEV, per germline (reference sequence). Trimming cost V 5 bases and J 4 bases, with 15 bases left between them. Here the CDR3 DNA reads TGTGCCAGCAGTCCCCGGAAAGCCTATTATAATTCACCCCTCCACTTT. Translation: CASSPRKAYYNSPLHF.

This clonotype was recorded many times. This chain uses TRBV5-1 with TRBJ1-5; perhaps TRBD1 as D (5 bases). The CDR3 contains 17 residues. Trimming stripped 0 bases from V and 0 bases from J, with 13 bases between. Germline V CDR1 and CDR2: SGHRS, YFSETQ. CDR3 residues: CASSLEFRGYSNQPQHF. The CDR3 nucleotides read TGCGCCAGCAGCTTGGAGTTTAGGGGCTATAGCAATCAGCCCCAGCATTTT.